Listed here is a single T cell receptor (beta chain). Its antigen remains unidentified. The data belong to a study of glioma-infiltrating T cells. Study-wide results and limits: Shared blood CDR3 signature motifs marked patients with low tissue-blood divergence.

The iRepertoire nested amplicon-rescue multiplex PCR amplified TCR alpha and beta CDR3s from RNA. TCRdb re-called the multiplex PCR reads through MiXCR, storing one row per CDR3 protein. The sample consists of a few hundred thousand distinct CDR3 sequences, 41% of them appearing once. CDR1 is SGHRS, CDR2 YFSETQ, per germline. The ends lost 4 bases at V and 1 base at J; junction bases unmatched: 7. This CDR3 spans 17 amino acids. Sequences were obtained from glioma tissue, nonneoplastic brain tissue, or PBMCs (not recorded which). This chain joins TRBV5-1 and TRBJ2-5; 13 nucleotides match TRBD2. This TCR was sampled from a human donor with low-grade glioma or glioblastoma, undergoing nonglioma brain surgery, or in good health (not recorded which). The CDR3 DNA reads TGCGCCAGCAGCGCCGGACTAGCGGGAGCAACCCAAGAGACCCAGTACTTC. Translating it yields CASSAGLAGATQETQYF.